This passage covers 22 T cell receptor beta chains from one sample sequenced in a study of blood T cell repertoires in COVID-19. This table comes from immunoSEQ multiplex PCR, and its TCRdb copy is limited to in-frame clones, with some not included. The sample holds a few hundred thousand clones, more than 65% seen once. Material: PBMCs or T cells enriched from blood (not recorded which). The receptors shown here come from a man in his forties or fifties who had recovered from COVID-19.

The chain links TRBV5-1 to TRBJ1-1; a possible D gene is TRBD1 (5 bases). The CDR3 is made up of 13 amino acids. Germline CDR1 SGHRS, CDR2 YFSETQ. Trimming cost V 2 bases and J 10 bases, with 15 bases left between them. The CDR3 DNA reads TGCGCCAGCAGCTTTAGCGGGGGATTAGCAGCTTTCTTT. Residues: CASSFSGGLAAFF.

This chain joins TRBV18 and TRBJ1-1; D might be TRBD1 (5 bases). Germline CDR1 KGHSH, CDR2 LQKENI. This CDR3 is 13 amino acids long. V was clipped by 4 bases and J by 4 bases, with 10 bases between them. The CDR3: CASSRQTRTEAFF. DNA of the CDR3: TGTGCCAGCTCACGACAGACGCGCACTGAAGCTTTCTTT.

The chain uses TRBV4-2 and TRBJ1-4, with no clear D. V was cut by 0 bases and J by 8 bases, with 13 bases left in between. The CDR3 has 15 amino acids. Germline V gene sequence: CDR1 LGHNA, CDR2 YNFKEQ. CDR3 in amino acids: CASSQEAKRAEKLFF. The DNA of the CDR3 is TGTGCCAGCAGCCAAGAAGCTAAGAGGGCGGAAAAACTGTTTTTT.

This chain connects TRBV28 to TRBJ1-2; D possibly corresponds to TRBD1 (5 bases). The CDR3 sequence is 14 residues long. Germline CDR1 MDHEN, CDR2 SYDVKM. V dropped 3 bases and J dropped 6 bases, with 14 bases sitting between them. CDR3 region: CASSFGHAQDGYTF. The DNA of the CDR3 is TGTGCCAGCAGTTTTGGACACGCGCAGGATGGCTACACCTTC.

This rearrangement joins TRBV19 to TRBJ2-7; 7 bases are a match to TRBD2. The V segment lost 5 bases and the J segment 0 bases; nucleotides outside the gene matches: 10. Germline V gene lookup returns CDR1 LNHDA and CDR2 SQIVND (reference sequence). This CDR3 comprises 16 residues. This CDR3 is CASSLRWGGNSYEQYF. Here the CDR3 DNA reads TGTGCCAGTAGTTTAAGGTGGGGAGGGAACTCCTACGAGCAGTACTTC.

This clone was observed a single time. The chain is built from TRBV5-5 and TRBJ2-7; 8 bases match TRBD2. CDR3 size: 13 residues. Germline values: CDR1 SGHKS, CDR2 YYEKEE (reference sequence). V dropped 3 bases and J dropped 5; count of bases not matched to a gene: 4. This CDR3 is CASSSAGGHEQYF. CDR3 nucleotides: TGTGCCAGCAGCTCCGCGGGGGGCCACGAGCAGTACTTC.

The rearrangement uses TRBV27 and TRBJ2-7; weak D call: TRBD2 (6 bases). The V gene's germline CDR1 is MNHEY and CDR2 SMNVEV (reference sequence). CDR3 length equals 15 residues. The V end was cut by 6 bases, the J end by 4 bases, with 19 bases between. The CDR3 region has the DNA TGTGCCAGCAGCCCCCGGAATAGCGGACCTTACGAGCAGTACTTC. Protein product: CASSPRNSGPYEQYF.

The CDR3 nucleotides are TGTGCCAGCAGCCGGGACAGGGAATTCAATCAGCCCCAGCATTTT. Amino acids: CASSRDREFNQPQHF. This rearrangement joins TRBV2 to TRBJ1-5; TRBD1 matches at 9 bases. The CDR3 runs to 15 residues. Trimming at V came to 6 bases and at J to 3 bases, leaving 6 bases not matched to a gene. CDR1 is SNHLY, CDR2 FYNNEI, per germline.

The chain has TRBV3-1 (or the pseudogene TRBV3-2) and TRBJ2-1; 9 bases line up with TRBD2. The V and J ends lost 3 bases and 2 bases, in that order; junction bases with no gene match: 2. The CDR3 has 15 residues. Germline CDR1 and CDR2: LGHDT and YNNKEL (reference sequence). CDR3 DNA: TGTGCCAGCAGCCACCCTAGCGGGGCCTACAATGAGCAGTTCTTC. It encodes CASSHPSGAYNEQFF.

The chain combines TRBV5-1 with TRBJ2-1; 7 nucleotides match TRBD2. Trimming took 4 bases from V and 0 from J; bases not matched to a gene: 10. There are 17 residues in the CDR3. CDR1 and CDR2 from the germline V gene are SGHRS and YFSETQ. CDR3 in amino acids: CASSPPGGGSSYNEQFF. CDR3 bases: TGCGCCAGCAGCCCGCCTGGAGGCGGGAGCTCCTACAATGAGCAGTTCTTC.

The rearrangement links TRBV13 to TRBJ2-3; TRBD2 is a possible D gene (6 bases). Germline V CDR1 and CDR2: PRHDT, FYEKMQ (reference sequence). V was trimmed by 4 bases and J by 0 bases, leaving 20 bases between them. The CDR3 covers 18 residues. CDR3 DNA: TGTGCCAGCAGCTCGTCAGGTAGAGGCGGGATAAGCACAGATACGCAGTATTTT. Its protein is CASSSSGRGGISTDTQYF.

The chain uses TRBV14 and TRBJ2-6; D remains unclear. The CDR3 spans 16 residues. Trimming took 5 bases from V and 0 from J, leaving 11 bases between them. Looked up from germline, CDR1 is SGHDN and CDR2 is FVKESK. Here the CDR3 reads CASSKGVSSGANVLTF. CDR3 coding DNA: TGTGCCAGCAGCAAAGGAGTGAGCTCTGGGGCCAACGTCCTGACTTTC.

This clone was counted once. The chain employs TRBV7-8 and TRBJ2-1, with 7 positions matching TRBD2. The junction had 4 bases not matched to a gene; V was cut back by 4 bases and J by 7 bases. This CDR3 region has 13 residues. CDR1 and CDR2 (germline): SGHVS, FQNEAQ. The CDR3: CASSSGLLNEQFF. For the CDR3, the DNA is TGTGCCAGCAGCTCGGGACTATTAAATGAGCAGTTCTTC.

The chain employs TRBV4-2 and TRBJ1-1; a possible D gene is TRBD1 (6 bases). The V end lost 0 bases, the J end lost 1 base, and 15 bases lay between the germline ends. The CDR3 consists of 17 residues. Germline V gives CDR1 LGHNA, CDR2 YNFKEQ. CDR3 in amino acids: CASSQDADSQRNTEAFF. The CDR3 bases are TGTGCCAGCAGCCAAGATGCGGACAGCCAGAGGAACACTGAAGCTTTCTTT.

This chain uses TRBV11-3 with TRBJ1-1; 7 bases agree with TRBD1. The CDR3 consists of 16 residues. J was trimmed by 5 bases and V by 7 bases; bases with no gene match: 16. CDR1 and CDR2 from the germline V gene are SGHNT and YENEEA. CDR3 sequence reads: CASTQQKGAGWTEAFF. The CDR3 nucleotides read TGTGCCAGCACCCAACAAAAGGGGGCAGGATGGACTGAAGCTTTCTTT.

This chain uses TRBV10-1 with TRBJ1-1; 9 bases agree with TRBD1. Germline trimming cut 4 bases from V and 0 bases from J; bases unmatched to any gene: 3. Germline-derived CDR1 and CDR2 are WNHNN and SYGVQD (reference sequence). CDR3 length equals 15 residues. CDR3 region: CASSADRGLNTEAFF. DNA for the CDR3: TGCGCCAGCAGTGCCGACAGGGGGTTGAACACTGAAGCTTTCTTT.

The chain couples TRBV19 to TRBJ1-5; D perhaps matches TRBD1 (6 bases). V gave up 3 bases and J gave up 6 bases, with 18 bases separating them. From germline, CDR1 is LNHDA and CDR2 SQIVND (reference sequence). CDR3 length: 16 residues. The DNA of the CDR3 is TGTGCCAGTAGTATTTTGGGGCAGGGGAGTCGTCAGCCCCAGCATTTT. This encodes CASSILGQGSRQPQHF.

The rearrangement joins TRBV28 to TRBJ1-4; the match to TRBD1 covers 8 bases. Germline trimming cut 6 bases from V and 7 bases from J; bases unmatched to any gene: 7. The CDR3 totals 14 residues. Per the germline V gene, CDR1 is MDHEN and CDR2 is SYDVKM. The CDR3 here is CASSRGDRFEKLFF. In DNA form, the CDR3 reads TGTGCCAGCAGCCGAGGGGACAGGTTTGAAAAACTGTTTTTT.

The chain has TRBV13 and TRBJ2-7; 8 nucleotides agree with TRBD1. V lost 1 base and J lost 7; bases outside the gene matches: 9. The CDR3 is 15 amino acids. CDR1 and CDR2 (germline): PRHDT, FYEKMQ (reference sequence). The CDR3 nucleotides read TGTGCCAGCAGCTTAGACAGGCAGGGGGCGGGTGAGCAGTACTTC. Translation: CASSLDRQGAGEQYF.

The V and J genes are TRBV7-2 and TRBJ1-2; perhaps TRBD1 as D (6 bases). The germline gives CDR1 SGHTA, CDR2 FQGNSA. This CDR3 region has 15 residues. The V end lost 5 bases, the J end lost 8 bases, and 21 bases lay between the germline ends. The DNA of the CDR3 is TGTGCCAGCAGCAAATGGGGGACATCGGCATTGGGCTACACCTTC. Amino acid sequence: CASSKWGTSALGYTF.

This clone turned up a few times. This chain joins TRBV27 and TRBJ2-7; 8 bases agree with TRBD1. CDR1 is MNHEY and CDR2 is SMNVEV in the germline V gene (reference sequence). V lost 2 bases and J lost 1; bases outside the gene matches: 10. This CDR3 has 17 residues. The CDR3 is CASSLVTGTGPSYEQYF. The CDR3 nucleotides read TGTGCCAGCAGTTTAGTCACCGGGACAGGCCCTTCCTACGAGCAGTACTTC.

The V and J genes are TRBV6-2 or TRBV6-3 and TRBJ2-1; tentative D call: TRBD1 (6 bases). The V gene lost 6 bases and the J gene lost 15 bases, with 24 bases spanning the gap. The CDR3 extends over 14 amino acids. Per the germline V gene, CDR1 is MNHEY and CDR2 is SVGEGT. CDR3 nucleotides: TGTGCCAGCAGCAGATCCAACCAACCGGGACAAGGGTTCTTC. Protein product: CASSRSNQPGQGFF.